The 16 T cell receptor beta chains listed next were all sequenced from one sample in a study of blood T cell repertoires in COVID-19. The table came from immunoSEQ multiplex PCR; TCRdb's copy has only in-frame clones and leaves some out. The sample holds approximately 140,000 clones, around 90% seen once. What was sequenced was PBMCs or T cells enriched from blood (not recorded which). Receptor source: a woman aged 40 to 50 who had been exposed to COVID-19.

The V call is TRBV5-1, the J call TRBJ1-5; D is unresolved. The CDR3 runs to 14 residues. The V and J ends lost 2 bases and 0 bases respectively, with 6 bases between them. Germline V gene sequence: CDR1 SGHRS, CDR2 YFSETQ. CDR3 nucleotides: TGCGCCAGCAGCTTCGGGGATAGCAATCAGCCCCAGCATTTT. This codes for CASSFGDSNQPQHF.

The chain joins TRBV7-2 to TRBJ2-3, with 10 bases lining up with TRBD2. CDR3 size: 16 residues. V was clipped by 6 bases and J by 0 bases; unmatched bases: 6. CDR1 SGHTA and CDR2 FQGNSA come from the germline V gene. CDR3 amino acids: CASRSWTSGSTDTQYF. The DNA for the CDR3 is TGTGCCAGCAGGAGTTGGACTAGCGGTAGCACAGATACGCAGTATTTT.

J is TRBJ1-1 and V is TRBV5-1; D ambiguous. Between the trimmed V and J ends, which lost 0 bases and 1 base, there was a span of 7 bases. Germline CDR1 reads SGHRS; CDR2 reads YFSETQ. This CDR3 contains 14 residues. The chain's CDR3 is CASSLGSANTEAFF. The CDR3 DNA sequence: TGCGCCAGCAGCTTGGGTAGTGCGAACACTGAAGCTTTCTTT.

This chain connects TRBV7-9 to TRBJ2-1; D not certain. The CDR3 runs 13 residues. The ends were cut back, 5 bases at V and 7 bases at J, with 12 bases in the middle. Germline CDR1 reads SEHNR; CDR2 reads FQNEAQ (reference sequence). The CDR3 spells CASSPTERNEQFF. DNA for the CDR3: TGTGCCAGCAGCCCAACGGAGCGTAATGAGCAGTTCTTC.

This clone appeared once. The genes are TRBV11-1 and TRBJ2-7; 7 bases are a match to TRBD1. In germline, CDR1 is SGHAT, CDR2 FQDESV (reference sequence). V trimming: 5 bases; J trimming: 1 base; junction bases outside the gene matches: 11. This CDR3 is built from 16 residues. CDR3: CASSPYRGSFSYEQYF. The DNA for the CDR3 is TGTGCCAGCAGCCCCTACAGGGGAAGCTTTTCCTACGAGCAGTACTTC.

The chain uses TRBV7-7 and TRBJ2-5; possible D gene TRBD1, 5 bases. Trimming cost V 1 base and J 3 bases, with 9 bases left between them. CDR1 is SSHAT, CDR2 FNYEAQ, per germline (reference sequence). This CDR3 has 14 amino acids. The CDR3 DNA is TGTGCCAGCAGCTTAGAGGGGCGTGAAGAGACCCAGTACTTC. As protein: CASSLEGREETQYF.

This chain connects TRBV30 to TRBJ2-7; a weak D match, TRBD1 (5 bases). This CDR3 is 15 amino acids long. Trimming shortened V by 0 bases and J by 3 bases, and 15 bases separated the two germline ends. Per germline, CDR1 GTSNPN and CDR2 SVGIG (reference sequence). CDR3 residues: CAWSVLLGRVYEQYF. In DNA form, the CDR3 reads TGTGCCTGGAGTGTACTGCTGGGCAGGGTCTACGAGCAGTACTTC. The full variable domain, its missing parts supplied by reference TRBV30 and TRBJ2-7, is SQTIHQWPATLVQPVGSPLSLECTVEGTSNPNLYWYRQAAGRGLQLLFYSVGIGQISSEVPQNLSASRPQDRQFILSSKKLLLSDSGFYLCAWSVLLGRVYEQYFGPGTRLTVT.

The chain couples TRBV16 to TRBJ1-5, with 11 bases matching TRBD1. V gave up 3 bases and J gave up 1 base; unmatched junction bases: 5. The CDR3 length is 17 residues. Per germline, CDR1 KGHSY and CDR2 FQNENV. The CDR3 reads CASSHPGQGVSNQPQHF. The CDR3 nucleotides read TGTGCCAGCAGCCACCCGGGACAGGGGGTGAGCAATCAGCCCCAGCATTTT.

The chain employs TRBV29-1 and TRBJ2-1; 8 bases align to TRBD1. CDR1 SQVTM and CDR2 ANQGSEA come from the germline V gene. V trimming: 7 bases; J trimming: 2 bases; junction bases outside the gene matches: 10. The CDR3 loop spans 15 amino acids. CDR3 in amino acids: CSALQGQVPYNEQFF. In DNA, the CDR3 is TGCAGCGCCCTACAGGGACAGGTCCCCTACAATGAGCAGTTCTTC.

The V call is TRBV6-5, the J call TRBJ2-5, with no clear D. This CDR3 is 11 amino acids long. The germline V gene has CDR1 MNHEY and CDR2 SVGAGI. Trimming shortened V by 6 bases and J by 2 bases, and 4 bases separated the two germline ends. The CDR3 region is CASSRQETQYF. In nucleotides, the CDR3 is TGTGCCAGCAGCAGGCAAGAGACCCAGTACTTC.

V usage is TRBV20-1 and J usage is TRBJ2-5, with TRBD2 matching over 10 bases. Germline values: CDR1 DFQATT, CDR2 SNEGSKA (reference sequence). The J segment lost 7 bases and the V segment lost 7 bases, leaving 3 bases of the junction unmatched. The CDR3 runs to 11 residues. Written as DNA, the CDR3 is TGCAGTGTTGAGCGGGAGGGGACCCAGTACTTC. This encodes CSVEREGTQYF.

The chain recombines TRBV2 with TRBJ2-1; 7 bases fit TRBD2. V dropped 6 bases and J dropped 4; count of bases not matched to a gene: 9. Germline V CDR1 and CDR2: SNHLY, FYNNEI. The length of the CDR3 is 15 residues. In DNA, the CDR3 is TGTGCCAGCAGCCCCCGGGCTAGCGGATACAATGAGCAGTTCTTC. It yields the protein CASSPRASGYNEQFF. Full variable domain (remainder filled in from reference TRBV2 and TRBJ2-1): EPEVTQTPSHQVTQMGQEVILRCVPISNHLYFYWYRQILGQKVEFLVSFYNNEISEKSEIFDDQFSVERPDGSNFTLKIRSTKLEDSAMYFCASSPRASGYNEQFFGPGTRLTVL.

V usage is TRBV9 and J usage is TRBJ2-3; 11 nucleotides line up with TRBD2. V trimming: 4 bases; J trimming: 4 bases; junction bases outside the gene matches: 5. Germline values: CDR1 SGDLS, CDR2 YYNGEE. The CDR3 loop spans 15 amino acids. The CDR3 reads CASSLTSGVSDTQYF. CDR3 coding DNA: TGTGCCAGCAGCCTGACTAGCGGGGTCTCAGATACGCAGTATTTT.

This sequence joins TRBV19 and TRBJ2-2; 8 bases map to TRBD1. The length of the CDR3 is 13 residues. The ends lost 6 bases at V and 4 bases at J; junction bases unmatched: 1. CDR1 is LNHDA and CDR2 is SQIVND in the germline V gene (reference sequence). Written as DNA, the CDR3 is TGTGCCAGTAGGGACAGGGCCACCGGGGAGCTGTTTTTT. Amino acid sequence: CASRDRATGELFF.

This chain uses TRBV6-2 or TRBV6-3 with TRBJ1-4; TRBD1 aligns across 10 bases. CDR3 length equals 15 residues. Germline V gene data show CDR1 as MNHEY and CDR2 as SVGEGT. V lost 6 bases to trimming and J lost 3 bases; unmatched junction nucleotides: 4. In DNA, the CDR3 is TGTGCCAGCAGCCGACAGGGGGCGGCTAATGAAAAACTGTTTTTT. Amino acids: CASSRQGAANEKLFF.

The CDR3 sequence is CASSPSLGLYNEQFF. The DNA for the CDR3 is TGTGCCAGCAGTCCCAGCCTGGGCCTTTACAATGAGCAGTTCTTC. V is TRBV7-9 and J is TRBJ2-1; unclear D gene. Trimming stripped 6 bases from V and 4 bases from J, with 16 bases between. This CDR3 has 15 amino acids. In germline, CDR1 is SEHNR, CDR2 FQNEAQ (reference sequence).